This TCR beta chain was sequenced for a study of blood T cell repertoires in COVID-19. About the research overall: Both acute and convalescent COVID-19 samples were obtained from the United States, Italy and Spain.

The assay was immunoSEQ multiplex PCR, and TCRdb's table has in-frame clones only and misses some. The profile shows under 95,000 clones, approximately 83% of them singletons. Germline V gene data show CDR1 as SGHVS and CDR2 as FQNEAQ. This CDR3 is 16 amino acids long. The V and J ends lost 0 bases and 5 bases, in that order; junction bases with no gene match: 4. The source of this sequence is a woman of 80 years or more with acute or convalescent COVID-19. Material: peripheral blood. V is TRBV7-8 and J is TRBJ1-5, with 10 bases lining up with TRBD1. The CDR3 DNA reads as TGTGCCAGCAGCTTAGCGACAGGGGGCGTTGATCAGCCCCAGCATTTT. Its translation is CASSLATGGVDQPQHF.